Following are 7 T cell receptor beta chains from one sample sequenced in a study of sequential checkpoint blockade in melanoma (dated by TCRdb to between 2017 and 2020). The treatment or condition label corresponds to: randomized to nivolumab then ipilimumab (arm A) or the reverse (arm B). Preparation of the library involved the immunoSEQ multiplex PCR assay. TCRdb holds this immuneACCESS table with in-frame rearrangements only. Some clones are missing; in checked studies, unresolved V genes explain under half, and the rest has no known cause. In all, the sample holds about 21,000 clones, and around 27% of those were seen once. The ten most abundant clones make up over 5.5% of the sample. The material was tumor tissue (inferred from file names), obtained from a patient given nivolumab and ipilimumab in sequence. Receptors originate from a human donor with melanoma.

V usage is TRBV28 and J usage is TRBJ2-1; a possible D gene is TRBD2 (6 bases). The length of the CDR3 is 16 residues. Trimming took off 6 bases at V and 0 bases at J, with 15 bases between the two ends. The V gene's germline CDR1 is MDHEN and CDR2 SYDVKM. The CDR3: CASSPSGGNSYNEQFF. The CDR3 region has the DNA TGTGCCAGCAGCCCAAGCGGAGGGAACTCCTACAATGAGCAGTTCTTC.

This clone was detected a few times. The rearrangement uses TRBV4-1 and TRBJ2-1; the D is unclear. Looked up from germline, CDR1 is MGHRA and CDR2 is YSYEKL. The ends were cut back, 0 bases at V and 7 bases at J, with 10 bases in the middle. CDR3 length: 14 residues. CDR3 sequence reads: CASSQDLSPNEQFF. The CDR3 bases are TGCGCCAGCAGCCAAGACCTAAGCCCAAATGAGCAGTTCTTC.

This clone turned up a few times. This chain links TRBV5-1 with TRBJ1-1; 9 nucleotides align to TRBD1. The ends lost 3 bases at V and 2 bases at J; junction bases unmatched: 2. CDR3 length: 14 residues. Looked up from germline, CDR1 is SGHRS and CDR2 is YFSETQ. CDR3 protein: CASSSGQGNTEAFF. The CDR3, as DNA: TGCGCCAGCAGCTCGGGACAGGGAAACACTGAAGCTTTCTTT. Drawing the rest from reference TRBV5-1 and TRBJ1-1, the complete variable domain is KAGVTQTPRYLIKTRGQQVTLSCSPISGHRSVSWYQQTPGQGLQFLFEYFSETQRNKGNFPGRFSGRQFSNSRSEMNVSTLELGDSALYLCASSSGQGNTEAFFGQGTRLTVV.

The genes are TRBV6-8 and TRBJ1-1; D is unclear. The length of the CDR3 is 12 residues. Germline V gene lookup returns CDR1 MNHGY and CDR2 SAAAGT. CDR3 coding DNA: TGTGCAACAGCGCCACCCCTGACTGAAGCTTTCTTT. Translating gives CATAPPLTEAFF.

This clone showed up many times. V is TRBV11-3 and J is TRBJ1-1; D remains ambiguous. Deletions cut 3 bases from V and 1 base from J, with 18 bases between. Germline V gene lookup returns CDR1 SGHNT and CDR2 YENEEA. This CDR3 has 17 amino acids. CDR3 sequence (DNA): TGTGCCAGCAGCTTTCGGGTTTTGGCAGACCAGAACACTGAAGCTTTCTTT. This gives the protein CASSFRVLADQNTEAFF. Looking up the rest from reference TRBV11-3 and TRBJ1-1 gives the full variable domain: EAGVVQSPRYKIIEKKQPVAFWCNPISGHNTLYWYLQNLGQGPELLIRYENEEAVDDSQLPKDRFSAERLKGVDSTLKIQPAELGDSAVYLCASSFRVLADQNTEAFFGQGTRLTVV.

This chain links TRBV30 with TRBJ1-5; TRBD1 is a possible D gene (6 bases). V was cut by 2 bases and J by 0 bases, with 8 bases left in between. This CDR3 is built from 14 residues. Germline CDR1 GTSNPN, CDR2 SVGIG (reference sequence). CDR3 amino acids: CAWSRDNSNQPQHF. In DNA, the CDR3 is TGTGCCTGGAGTCGGGACAATAGCAATCAGCCCCAGCATTTT.

This clone was recorded at least ten times. The chain carries TRBV11-1 and TRBJ1-4; no definite D call. This CDR3 is 14 amino acids long. V lost 3 bases, J lost 0 bases, and 5 bases lay in between. Per the germline V gene, CDR1 is SGHAT and CDR2 is FQDESV (reference sequence). CDR3 residues: CASSLDPTNEKLFF. CDR3 in DNA: TGTGCCAGCAGCTTGGACCCAACTAATGAAAAACTGTTTTTT.